This T cell receptor (beta chain) derives from a study of T-cell memory formation after mild COVID-19. Via MiXCR, TCRdb re-called the 5' RACE reads, giving one row per CDR3 protein. The sample records around 310,000 distinct CDR3 sequences, approximately 16% being singletons. Overall study findings and caveats: Cross-reactive memory appears to have joined, as suggested by some responding clones showing up in pre-infection memory. Day 15 to 85 contracting clones showed balanced CD4/CD8; day 15 to 37 expanders favored CD4+.

Germline V gene sequence: CDR1 SGHRS, CDR2 YFSETQ. This CDR3 spans 15 amino acids. V was trimmed by 3 bases and J by 2 bases, leaving 12 bases between them. The sample holds a few counts of this clonotype. Antigen: not known. The sequencing input was PBMCs or a T cell subset sorted from them (not recorded which). This TCR was recovered from a man between 18 and 29 years old who had mild COVID-19 (a few samples of this study predate the infection). Cell type and time point are not known. The chain links TRBV5-1 to TRBJ1-3; the D gene is possibly TRBD1 (6 bases). CDR3 DNA sequence: TGCGCCAGCAGCTCCGGGGGCGCCCCTGGAAACACCATATATTTT. Its translation: CASSSGGAPGNTIYF.